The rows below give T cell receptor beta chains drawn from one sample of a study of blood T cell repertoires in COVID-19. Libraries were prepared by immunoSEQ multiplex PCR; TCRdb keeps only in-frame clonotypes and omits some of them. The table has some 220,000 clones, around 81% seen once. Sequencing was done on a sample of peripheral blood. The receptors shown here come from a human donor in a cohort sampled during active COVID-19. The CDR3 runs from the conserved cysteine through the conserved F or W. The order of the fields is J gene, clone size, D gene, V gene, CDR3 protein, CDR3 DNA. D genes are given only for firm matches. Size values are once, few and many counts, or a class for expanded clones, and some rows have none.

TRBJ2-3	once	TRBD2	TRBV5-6	CASSNLAGGGDTQYF	TGTGCCAGCAGTAACCTAGCGGGAGGGGGGGATACGCAGTATTTT
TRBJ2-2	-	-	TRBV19	CASSIWAVNTGELFF	TGTGCCAGTAGTATTTGGGCAGTCAACACCGGGGAGCTGTTTTTT
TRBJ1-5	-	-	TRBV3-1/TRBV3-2	CASSQAGTGGNQPQHF	TGTGCCAGCAGCCAAGCAGGCACAGGCGGCAATCAGCCCCAGCATTTT
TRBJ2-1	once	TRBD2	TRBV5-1	CASSPNVAGGAVDEQFF	TGCGCCAGCAGCCCCAACGTTGCGGGAGGGGCCGTGGATGAGCAGTTCTTC
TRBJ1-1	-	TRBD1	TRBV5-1	CASSMDRVDTEAFF	TGCGCCAGCAGCATGGACAGGGTAGACACTGAAGCTTTCTTT
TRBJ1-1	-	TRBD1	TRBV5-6	CASGSAFRTGNTEAFF	TGTGCCAGCGGTTCAGCTTTTAGGACAGGGAACACTGAAGCTTTCTTT
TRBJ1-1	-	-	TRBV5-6	CASSGDNRWATEAFF	TGTGCCAGCAGCGGGGACAATCGCTGGGCCACTGAAGCTTTCTTT
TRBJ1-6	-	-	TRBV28	CASRPTLSGNSPLHF	TGTGCCAGCAGACCGACCCTCAGCGGGAATTCACCCCTCCACTTT
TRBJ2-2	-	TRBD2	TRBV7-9	CASSPRAAGEPGELFF	TGTGCCAGCAGCCCCCGAGCGGCGGGAGAACCCGGGGAGCTGTTTTTT
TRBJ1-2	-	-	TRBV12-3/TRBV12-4	CASSLDSYYGYTF	TGTGCCAGCAGTTTAGACAGCTACTATGGCTACACCTTC
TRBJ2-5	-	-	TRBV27	CASRPIDEETQYF	TGTGCCAGCAGGCCAATCGATGAGGAGACCCAGTACTTC
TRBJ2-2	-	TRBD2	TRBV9	CASSVVTSGGTTGELFF	TGTGCCAGCAGCGTAGTGACTAGCGGGGGTACCACCGGGGAGCTGTTTTTT
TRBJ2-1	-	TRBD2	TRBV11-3	CASSRSSGLADNEQFF	TGTGCCAGCAGCCGGTCCTCGGGACTAGCGGACAATGAGCAGTTCTTC
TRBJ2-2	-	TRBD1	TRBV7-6	CASSPRVRGPTGELFF	TGTGCCAGCAGCCCTCGGGTCAGGGGGCCGACCGGGGAGCTGTTTTTT
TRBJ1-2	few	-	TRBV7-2	CASSLEQEANYGYTF	TGTGCCAGCAGCTTAGAACAGGAAGCTAACTATGGCTACACCTTC
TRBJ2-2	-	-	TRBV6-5	CASRKGVDTGELFF	TGTGCCAGCAGGAAGGGGGTAGACACCGGGGAGCTGTTTTTT
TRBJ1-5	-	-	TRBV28	CASSLSQVSNQPQHF	TGTGCCAGCAGTTTATCCCAGGTTAGCAATCAGCCCCAGCATTTT
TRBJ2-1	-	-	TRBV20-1	CSADFFDEQFF	TGCAGTGCGGACTTCTTTGATGAGCAGTTCTTC
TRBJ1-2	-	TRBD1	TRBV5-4	CASSPPGQTYGYTF	TGTGCCAGCAGCCCACCGGGACAGACTTATGGCTACACCTTC
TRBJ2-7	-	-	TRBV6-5	CASSSPTVYSYEQYF	TGTGCCAGCAGTTCCCCGACAGTATATTCCTACGAGCAGTACTTC
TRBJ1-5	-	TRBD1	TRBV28	CASTSTGGVGQPQHF	TGTGCCAGCACCTCGACAGGGGGCGTGGGTCAGCCCCAGCATTTT
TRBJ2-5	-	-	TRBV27	CASSSRQAQETQYF	TGTGCCAGCAGTTCCCGACAGGCCCAAGAGACCCAGTACTTC
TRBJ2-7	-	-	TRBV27	CASSGGGIYEQYF	TGTGCCAGCAGTGGGGGGGGCATCTACGAGCAGTACTTC
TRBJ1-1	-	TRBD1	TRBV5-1	CASSVGQGRTEAFF	TGCGCCAGCAGCGTAGGACAGGGGCGGACTGAAGCTTTCTTT
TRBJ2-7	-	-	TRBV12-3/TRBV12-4	CASSRDISYEQYF	TGTGCCAGCAGTCGGGACATTAGCTACGAGCAGTACTTC